Shown below are 24 T cell receptor beta chains from a single sample sequenced in a study of blood T cells in healthy people across ages. Combining a sample-barcoded 5' primer with a J-beta primer mix, a second PCR ran for roughly 7 to 12 cycles. TCRdb re-analysed the 5' RACE reads in MiXCR, keeping a single row per CDR3 protein. This table holds about 1,800,000 distinct CDR3 sequences, 28% found once. The specimen sequenced was blood. These receptor sequences come from a woman aged 25 to 45 in good health.

This clonotype was observed a handful of times. This CDR3 is CAIREETNYEQYF. The DNA of the CDR3 is TGTGCCATCAGAGAAGAGACCAACTACGAGCAGTACTTC. The chain couples TRBV10-3 to TRBJ2-7; D remains unclear. The CDR3 loop spans 13 amino acids. The germline gives CDR1 ENHRY, CDR2 SYGVKD. V was pared by 6 bases and J by 3 bases, with 12 bases between.

There are a few counts of this clonotype. The chain is built from TRBV20-1 and TRBJ2-1, with 14 bases fitting TRBD2. CDR1 is DFQATT and CDR2 is SNEGSKA in the germline V gene (reference sequence). Trimming at V came to 6 bases and at J to 0 bases, leaving 7 bases not matched to a gene. There are 17 residues in the CDR3. CDR3 sequence reads: CSAEGLAGVNSYNEQFF. CDR3 bases: TGCAGTGCCGAGGGACTAGCGGGGGTTAACTCCTACAATGAGCAGTTCTTC.

The CDR3: CSARWDRGFGANVLTF. As DNA, the CDR3 is TGCAGTGCTAGATGGGACAGGGGCTTCGGGGCCAACGTCCTGACTTTC. The chain combines TRBV20-1 with TRBJ2-6, with 10 bases that match TRBD1. CDR3 size: 16 residues. Germline V CDR1 and CDR2: DFQATT, SNEGSKA (reference sequence). V trimming: 2 bases; J trimming: 4 bases; junction bases outside the gene matches: 5.

This chain uses TRBV7-2 with TRBJ2-5; 7 nucleotides agree with TRBD1. CDR1 SGHTA and CDR2 FQGNSA come from the germline V gene. The CDR3 runs to 12 residues. V gave up 1 base and J gave up 11 bases; unmatched junction bases: 4. In DNA form, the CDR3 reads TGTGCCAGCAGCTTAGACCCGGGACAGCAGTACTTC. Amino acid sequence: CASSLDPGQQYF.

This clonotype was observed at least ten times. This sequence joins TRBV24-1 and TRBJ2-5; 10 nucleotides match TRBD1. V trimming: 4 bases; J trimming: 4 bases; junction bases outside the gene matches: 2. This CDR3 contains 14 residues. CDR1 and CDR2 (germline): KGHDR, SFDVKD. The CDR3 nucleotides read TGTGCCACCAGTGAACGGACAGGGGGAGAGACCCAGTACTTC. Translated: CATSERTGGETQYF.

This clonotype was picked up a small number of times. CDR3 coding DNA: TGCAGTGCCAAGGCCGGGGCAGGGGGCGACGAGCAGTACTTC. Amino acid sequence: CSAKAGAGGDEQYF. This sequence joins TRBV20-1 and TRBJ2-7; 8 positions agree with TRBD1. The CDR3 is made up of 14 amino acids. V lost 6 bases and J lost 5; bases outside the gene matches: 12. Germline V lookup: CDR1 DFQATT, CDR2 SNEGSKA (reference sequence).

CDR3 loop: CSASKGRLDGYTF. CDR3 nucleotide sequence: TGCAGTGCTAGCAAGGGTAGGTTGGATGGCTACACCTTC. The chain employs TRBV20-1 and TRBJ1-2; D remains ambiguous. Germline values: CDR1 DFQATT, CDR2 SNEGSKA (reference sequence). Trimming pared 3 bases from V and 6 bases from J, leaving 14 bases between. The CDR3 covers 13 residues.

V is TRBV18 and J is TRBJ1-2, with D possibly being TRBD1 (5 bases). V lost 10 bases to trimming and J lost 5 bases, with 26 bases between them. CDR3 length: 16 residues. Germline V CDR1 and CDR2: KGHSH, LQKENI. CDR3 DNA: TGTGCCAACTCCCCTAATCCGGTGAGGGGAGAGTATGGCTACACCTTC. Translating it yields CANSPNPVRGEYGYTF.

The DNA of the CDR3 is TGCGCCAGCAGCCAACATGCCTACTATGGCTACACCTTC. Protein: CASSQHAYYGYTF. The rearrangement joins TRBV4-3 to TRBJ1-2; D is uncertain. The CDR3 sequence is 13 residues long. Per germline, CDR1 LGHNA and CDR2 YSLEER. The V end was cut by 2 bases, the J end by 3 bases, with 7 bases between.

V is TRBV28 and J is TRBJ1-2; 7 positions agree with TRBD1. This CDR3 is 17 amino acids long. CDR1 is MDHEN and CDR2 is SYDVKM in the germline V gene. CDR3 nucleotide sequence: TGTGCATCCTCGGAGCCCCGAGACACAGGGGCCCTCTATGGCTACACCTTC. Its translation is CASSEPRDTGALYGYTF.

This clonotype appeared a few times. V is TRBV24-1 and J is TRBJ2-7; D tentatively reads TRBD1 or TRBD2 (5 bases each). V gave up 2 bases and J gave up 6 bases, with 22 bases separating them. The CDR3 loop spans 17 amino acids. Germline V gene sequence: CDR1 KGHDR, CDR2 SFDVKD. This CDR3 is CATSDSPRGTSRGEQYF. The CDR3 DNA reads TGTGCCACCAGTGATTCCCCCCGTGGGACGTCAAGAGGCGAGCAGTACTTC.

As concerns this clonotype: One junction end disagrees with the germline gene, perhaps due to a read error. The chain links TRBV18 to TRBJ2-1; TRBD1 is a possible D gene (6 bases). The CDR3 loop spans 14 amino acids. CDR1 and CDR2 from the germline V gene are KGHSH and LQKENI. CDR3 in amino acids: CTSSPTGLYNEQFF. The CDR3 coding sequence is TGTACCAGCTCACCAACAGGGCTCTACAATGAGCAGTTCTTC.

This clonotype was recorded at least ten times. The chain employs TRBV20-1 and TRBJ2-3; D uncertain. The ends were cut back, 3 bases at V and 0 bases at J, with 10 bases in the middle. The CDR3 has 14 residues. Germline assignment: CDR1 DFQATT and CDR2 SNEGSKA (reference sequence). CDR3 DNA: TGCAGTGCTAGGCCCCTCGCTAGCACAGATACGCAGTATTTT. Translated: CSARPLASTDTQYF.

Only a few counts were recorded for this clonotype. CDR3 protein: CASSTQGPDGYTF. The CDR3 DNA sequence: TGCGCCAGCAGCACACAGGGTCCCGATGGCTACACCTTC. The rearrangement uses TRBV5-1 and TRBJ1-2, with TRBD1 as a possible D gene (6 bases). The V gene's germline CDR1 is SGHRS and CDR2 YFSETQ. This CDR3 has 13 amino acids. Trimming took 4 bases from V and 6 from J, leaving 13 bases between them.

This clonotype was detected ten times or more. Written as DNA, the CDR3 is TGTGCCAGCAGCCCTCAGCCACAGGAGGGCGAGACCCAGTACTTC. It is translated as CASSPQPQEGETQYF. The chain carries TRBV9 and TRBJ2-5; maybe TRBD2 (6 bases). Germline CDR1 reads SGDLS; CDR2 reads YYNGEE. The CDR3 sequence is 15 residues long. Deletions cut 4 bases from V and 5 bases from J, with 18 bases between.

This clonotype was observed a handful of times. The chain links TRBV7-2 to TRBJ2-5; either TRBD1 or TRBD2 may supply D (5 bases each). The germline CDR1 and CDR2 sequences are SGHTA and FQGNSA. V dropped 2 bases and J dropped 2 bases, with 9 bases sitting between them. This CDR3 is 14 amino acids long. The CDR3 region is CASSLKGPQETQYF. The CDR3 bases are TGTGCCAGCAGCTTAAAGGGACCGCAAGAGACCCAGTACTTC.

On this clonotype itself: Being one base from a much bigger clone, this may be a read error. The rearrangement joins TRBV28 to TRBJ2-6; unclear D gene. CDR3 length equals 15 residues. CDR1 is MDHEN and CDR2 is SYDVKM in the germline V gene. In DNA, the CDR3 is TGTGCCAGCATCCCAGCGAACTCTGAGGCCAACGTCCTGACTTTC. Amino acid sequence: CASIPANSEANVLTF.

This clonotype was detected only a few times. The genes are TRBV2 and TRBJ2-1, with TRBD1 matching 8 bases. CDR1 is SNHLY and CDR2 is FYNNEI in the germline V gene. J gave up 8 bases and V 6 bases, and 18 bases lay outside the gene matches. The CDR3 is 17 residues long. CDR3 region: CASSDPMIGQGSDEQFF. In DNA, the CDR3 is TGTGCCAGCAGCGACCCGATGATCGGACAGGGATCCGATGAGCAGTTCTTC.

There are a few counts of this clonotype. The chain uses TRBV9 and TRBJ1-1, with D perhaps TRBD1 (5 bases). The V end lost 4 bases, the J end lost 7 bases, and 8 bases lay between the germline ends. Per germline, CDR1 SGDLS and CDR2 YYNGEE. The CDR3 spans 11 residues. The CDR3 DNA reads as TGTGCCAGCAGCAGGGACGGTGAAGCTTTCTTT. Translated: CASSRDGEAFF.

This clonotype was picked up a small number of times. This chain connects TRBV13 to TRBJ2-3, with a possible D match to TRBD1 (6 bases). V shed 5 bases and J shed 0 bases, with 15 bases lying between them. CDR1 is PRHDT, CDR2 FYEKMQ, per germline (reference sequence). The CDR3 loop spans 16 amino acids. The CDR3 region has the DNA TGTGCCAGCAGCCCGAGACAGGCCTCTAGCACAGATACGCAGTATTTT. Its translation: CASSPRQASSTDTQYF.

The chain is built from TRBV11-2 and TRBJ2-1; 7 bases are a match to TRBD2. This CDR3 spans 14 amino acids. Germline V gene data show CDR1 as SGHAT and CDR2 as FQNNGV. V dropped 8 bases and J dropped 7; count of bases not matched to a gene: 11. The CDR3 is CASDGGRVWNEQFF. The CDR3 DNA is TGTGCCAGCGACGGCGGGAGAGTTTGGAATGAGCAGTTCTTC.

The chain uses TRBV10-3 and TRBJ1-5; the D gene is possibly TRBD1 (5 bases). Germline assignment: CDR1 ENHRY and CDR2 SYGVKD. This CDR3 contains 14 residues. Trimming removed 3 bases from V and 5 bases from J, with 11 bases in between. As DNA, the CDR3 is TGTGCCATCAGTGATAGACGGGGGGATCAGCCCCAGCATTTT. Translating it yields CAISDRRGDQPQHF.

This clonotype occurred once. A much larger clone is a single base away; this may be a read error. The chain links TRBV7-9 to TRBJ1-2; D is possibly TRBD1 (5 bases). This CDR3 region has 14 residues. The germline V gene has CDR1 SEHNR and CDR2 FQNEAQ (reference sequence). As DNA, the CDR3 is TGTGCCAGCAGCCTGAGGGACCCTAACCATGGCTACACCTTC. It translates to CASSLRDPNHGYTF. Drawing the rest from reference TRBV7-9 and TRBJ1-2, the complete variable domain is DTGVSQNPRHKITKRGQNVTFRCDPISEHNRLYWYRQTLGQGPEFLTYFQNEAQLEKSRLLSDRFSAERPKGSFSTLEIQRTEQGDSAMYLCASSLRDPNHGYTFGSGTRLTVV.

The table lists this clonotype with a few counts. The chain recombines TRBV7-9 with TRBJ1-4; no reliable D call. This CDR3 has 11 residues. V lost 5 bases, J lost 8 bases, and 6 bases lay in between. From germline, CDR1 is SEHNR and CDR2 FQNEAQ (reference sequence). For the CDR3, the DNA is TGTGCCAGCAGCGAGAGGGAAAAACTGTTTTTT. Translating it yields CASSEREKLFF.